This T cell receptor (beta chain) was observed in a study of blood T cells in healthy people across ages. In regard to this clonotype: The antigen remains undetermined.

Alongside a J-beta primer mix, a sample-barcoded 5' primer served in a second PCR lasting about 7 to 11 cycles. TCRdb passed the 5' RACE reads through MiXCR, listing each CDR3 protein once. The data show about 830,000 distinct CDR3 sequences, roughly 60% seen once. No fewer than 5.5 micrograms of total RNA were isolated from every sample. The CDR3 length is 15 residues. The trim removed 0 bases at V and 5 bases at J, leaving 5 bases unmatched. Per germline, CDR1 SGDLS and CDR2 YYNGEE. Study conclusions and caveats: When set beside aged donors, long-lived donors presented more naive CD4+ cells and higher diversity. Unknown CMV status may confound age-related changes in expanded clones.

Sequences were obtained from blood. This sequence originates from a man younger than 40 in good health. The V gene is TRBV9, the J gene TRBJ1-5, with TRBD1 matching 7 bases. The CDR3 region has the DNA TGTGCCAGCAGCGTAGGGACAGGTCCCGATCAGCCCCAGCATTTT. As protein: CASSVGTGPDQPQHF.